These T cell receptor beta chains were read from a single sample in a study of OX40 agonist ivuxolimab in advanced cancers. Assay used: immunoSEQ multiplex PCR; TCRdb lists only in-frame clones, some missing. The sample carries roughly 70,000 clones, about nine tenths recorded once. Source: CD4+ or CD8+ T cells sorted from blood, taken in a trial of the OX40 agonist ivuxolimab. The receptors derive from an adult with an advanced solid tumor such as melanoma, head and neck, liver or kidney cancer. Each CDR3 is given with its conserved first and last residue. The D gene is left open where the match is weak. Clone size is shown for a subset of rows, as once, few, many or a class of expanded clone.

J gene,D gene,V gene,clone size,CDR3 length,CDR3 DNA,CDR3 protein
TRBJ1-3,-,TRBV29-1,-,16,TGCAGCGTTGTTTTCCGCAGGGACCCACCTGGAAACACCATATATTTT,CSVVFRRDPPGNTIYF
TRBJ1-2,-,TRBV6-1,-,11,TGTGCCAGCCAAAAAAACTATGGCTACACCTTC,CASQKNYGYTF
TRBJ2-5,-,TRBV10-3,-,12,TGTGCCACCCGGGACTCGAGAGAGACCCAGTACTTC,CATRDSRETQYF
TRBJ1-1,-,TRBV18,few,15,TGTGCCAGCTCACCCGTGTTGGGCTCGAACACTGAAGCTTTCTTT,CASSPVLGSNTEAFF
TRBJ2-2,-,TRBV5-1,-,16,TGCGCCAGCAGCCACGGGATTACTCGGGACACCGGGGAGCTGTTTTTT,CASSHGITRDTGELFF
TRBJ1-1,TRBD1,TRBV7-9,-,14,TGTGCCAGCAGCTTAGGGACAGGGGCCACTGAAGCTTTCTTT,CASSLGTGATEAFF
TRBJ1-2,-,TRBV6-1,-,14,TGTGCCAGCAGTGATTTCAGGGCCGAGCGGGGCTACACCTTC,CASSDFRAERGYTF
TRBJ2-3,TRBD2,TRBV9,once,16,TGTGCCAGCAGCGTAGGAGCGGGGGGAATCACAGATACGCAGTATTTT,CASSVGAGGITDTQYF
TRBJ1-6,TRBD1,TRBV28,-,16,TGTGCCAGCAGTCTCGGACAGGGGGTCCATAATTCACCCCTCCACTTT,CASSLGQGVHNSPLHF
TRBJ1-1,TRBD1,TRBV5-4,-,17,TGTGCCAGCAGCTCAACAGGGGGCGGTCTCTCGGACACTGAAGCTTTCTTT,CASSSTGGGLSDTEAFF
TRBJ2-5,TRBD2,TRBV5-4,-,15,TGTGCCAGCAGCTTGGCTGGCGGGGGAGCGGAGACCCAGTACTTC,CASSLAGGGAETQYF
TRBJ2-5,TRBD2,TRBV5-4,-,15,TGTGCCAGCAGCCTGATGGCGGGGGGAGGGGAGACCCAGTACTTC,CASSLMAGGGETQYF
TRBJ1-6,-,TRBV28,-,13,TGTGCCAGCAGGCCAAGGATCTATTCCCCCCTCCACTTT,CASRPRIYSPLHF
TRBJ1-5,-,TRBV5-5,-,14,TGTGCCAGCAGCTTGCTAGTCTCGAATCAGCCCCAGCATTTT,CASSLLVSNQPQHF
TRBJ2-7,-,TRBV21-1,-,16,TGTGCCAGCAGCGTCCCCTCGGGGACAGAGTCCTACGAGCAGTACTTC,CASSVPSGTESYEQYF
TRBJ1-2,-,TRBV11-2,-,13,TGTGCCAGCAGCTTGACCGCTAACTATGGCTACACCTTC,CASSLTANYGYTF
TRBJ1-6,TRBD1,TRBV7-9,-,15,TGTGCCAGCAGCTCCTTAACGGGACAGCCGTCACCCCTCCACTTT,CASSSLTGQPSPLHF
TRBJ2-1,TRBD1,TRBV5-1,-,13,TGCGCCAGCAGCTTCGACAGGGGACGTGAGCAGTTCTTC,CASSFDRGREQFF
TRBJ1-4,-,TRBV5-1,-,15,TGCGCCAGCAGCTTGACGTGGTTAGGGAATGAAAAACTGTTTTTT,CASSLTWLGNEKLFF
TRBJ1-1,-,TRBV4-2,-,16,TGTGCCAGCAGCCAAGTGCAGGAAGGGATGAACACTGAAGCTTTCTTT,CASSQVQEGMNTEAFF
TRBJ1-6,-,TRBV19,few,15,TGTGCCAGTAGTCCCAAGGGGGTACTGTATTCACCCCTCCACTTT,CASSPKGVLYSPLHF
TRBJ2-6,-,TRBV4-1,-,16,TGCGCCAGCAGCAATGTCCTCCTCTCTGGGGCCAACGTCCTGACTTTC,CASSNVLLSGANVLTF
TRBJ1-2,TRBD1,TRBV6-5,-,14,TGTGCCAGCAGTGGGGGCGGGACAGGGCACGGCTACACCTTC,CASSGGGTGHGYTF
TRBJ1-2,-,TRBV27,-,13,TGTGCCAGCAGTTTTCGAGGGTTCGTTGGCTACACCTTC,CASSFRGFVGYTF
TRBJ2-1,-,TRBV19,-,17,TGTGCCAGTAGTATTACCGCCACTAGAATCATAGCCATCGAGCAGTTCTTC,CASSITATRIIAIEQFF
TRBJ2-7,TRBD2,TRBV10-3,-,11,TGTGCCATCGCGCGGGGGGAAGAGCAGTACTTC,CAIARGEEQYF
TRBJ2-5,TRBD2,TRBV5-1,-,14,TGCGCCAGCAGCGAAGCGGGGGGCCAAGAGACCCAGTACTTC,CASSEAGGQETQYF
TRBJ2-2,-,TRBV5-6,-,15,TGTGCCAGCAGTTCGCTTACGGTCCCCTCCGGGGAGCTGTTTTTT,CASSSLTVPSGELFF
TRBJ2-5,TRBD2,TRBV7-9,-,15,TGTGCCAGCAGCCGCGTCACGGGGGGGACGGAGACCCAGTACTTC,CASSRVTGGTETQYF
TRBJ2-1,TRBD2,TRBV19,once,13,TGTGCCAGTACTAGCGGGGGGGCCTATGAGCAGTTCTTC,CASTSGGAYEQFF
TRBJ1-2,-,TRBV19,-,13,TGTGCCAGTAGTATAGATCCCATAGGGGCAAACACCTTC,CASSIDPIGANTF
TRBJ1-3,-,TRBV7-9,-,17,TGTGCCAGCAGCCTAGCCGTCGGGGGGAGATCTGGAAACACCATATATTTT,CASSLAVGGRSGNTIYF
TRBJ1-2,-,TRBV6-5,-,12,TGTGCCAGCAGTTACTCGTCTCCCCGCTACACCTTC,CASSYSSPRYTF
TRBJ2-2,TRBD1,TRBV6-6,-,14,TGTGCCAGCAGTTCCTCGACAGGGGCCGGGGAGCTGTTTTTT,CASSSSTGAGELFF
TRBJ2-2,-,TRBV9,-,16,TGTGCCAGCAGCCCCCGAGGAGATCTGGTAACCGGGGAGCTGTTTTTT,CASSPRGDLVTGELFF
TRBJ2-7,TRBD1,TRBV27,-,15,TGTGCCAGCAGTACAGGGGGCCGGACGTCCTACGAGCAGTACTTC,CASSTGGRTSYEQYF
TRBJ1-6,-,TRBV7-9,-,13,TGTGCCAGCAGTTCTGGTGGTAATTCACCCCTCCACTTT,CASSSGGNSPLHF
TRBJ2-7,-,TRBV5-1,-,14,TGCGCCAGCAGCTTGGTCGACAGCTCCTACGAGCAGTACTTC,CASSLVDSSYEQYF
TRBJ2-7,TRBD1,TRBV28,-,14,TGTGCCAGCAGTGGGGACAGGAGCTCCTACGAGCAGTACTTC,CASSGDRSSYEQYF
TRBJ1-1,TRBD1,TRBV19,-,13,TGTGCCAGTACGGCCAGGGGGCTTACTGAAGCTTTCTTT,CASTARGLTEAFF
TRBJ1-5,-,TRBV7-9,-,15,TGTGCCAGCAGCTTAGCGCACGGGGGGAATCAGCCCCAGCATTTT,CASSLAHGGNQPQHF
TRBJ1-1,TRBD1,TRBV5-1,-,17,TGCGCCAGCAGCTTGACTACGAGACAGGGATTAAACACTGAAGCTTTCTTT,CASSLTTRQGLNTEAFF
TRBJ2-3,-,TRBV11-2,-,14,TGTGCCAGCCGGCCAGAGTTGGGCACAGATACGCAGTATTTT,CASRPELGTDTQYF
TRBJ1-2,-,TRBV7-6,-,14,TGTGCCAGCAGCCTGCAGGCAGGCCAAGGGGGCTACACCTTC,CASSLQAGQGGYTF
TRBJ1-1,-,TRBV6-1,-,14,TGTGCCAGCAGTAACAGGCCCGAGAACACTGAAGCTTTCTTT,CASSNRPENTEAFF
TRBJ1-1,-,TRBV7-2,-,13,TGTGCCAGCTATTTGGATGTGGGGACTGAAGCTTTCTTT,CASYLDVGTEAFF
TRBJ1-2,TRBD1,TRBV27,-,14,TGTGCCAGCAGTCCAGGACAGGGGCTATATGGCTACACCTTC,CASSPGQGLYGYTF
TRBJ2-7,-,TRBV11-3,-,13,TGTGCCAGCAGCTTAGAGGCGGCAACGGAGCAGTACTTC,CASSLEAATEQYF
TRBJ2-2,-,TRBV4-2,once,12,TGTGCCAGCAGCCTTGTAGCCGGGGAGCTGTTTTTT,CASSLVAGELFF
TRBJ1-1,-,TRBV10-1,few,15,TGCGCCAGCAGTGAATTTGTGGTGGGGAACACTGAAGCTTTCTTT,CASSEFVVGNTEAFF
TRBJ1-1,-,TRBV5-4,-,15,TGTGCCAGCACCCTGGGCGGGGGGCGAGGCACTGAAGCTTTCTTT,CASTLGGGRGTEAFF
TRBJ2-2,-,TRBV29-1,-,16,TGCAGCGTTGATACAGGTCGAGGGTCGAACACCGGGGAGCTGTTTTTT,CSVDTGRGSNTGELFF
TRBJ2-1,TRBD2,TRBV27,once,17,TGTGCCAGCAGTTTTTTACTCCCTAGCGGGGGAAAAAATGAGCAGTTCTTC,CASSFLLPSGGKNEQFF